The table lists the clone carrying this TCR beta chain with many counts. Its cognate antigen is unknown. These data are taken from a study of human T cells and chemical hapten exposure. Study-level findings and limits: The number of TCRs above 1 in 1000 frequency did not change after DPC sensitization.

TCRdb used MiXCR to reprocess the RACE reads, holding one entry per CDR3 protein. The sample lists about 270,000 distinct CDR3 sequences, 7.7% occurring once. The time point: pre-sensitization, week 0. Noted treatment: therapeutic diphenylcyclopropenone sensitization with weekly scalp DPC. Researchers sampled blood before each patch test went on. Total RNA came from unfractionated whole blood. The receptor was derived from a man between 18 and 29 years old with alopecia areata. Some clones in this sample may be carry-over from other donors' samples. The sample was whole blood, taken in connection with sensitization to the hapten diphenylcyclopropenone (DPC).

For the CDR3, the DNA is TGTGCTAGTGGTCTACATGACAGGGCCCTCGAGGCTTTCTTT. Its translation: CASGLHDRALEAFF. The chain employs TRBV12-5 and TRBJ1-1; TRBD1 matches at 7 bases. Losses at the gene ends were 5 bases for V and 11 bases for J; bases not matched to a gene: 14. The CDR3 runs to 14 residues. Germline V gene lookup returns CDR1 LGHNT and CDR2 FRNRAP.